This T cell receptor (beta chain) was documented in a study of T cell responses to AZD1222 COVID-19 vaccine. Study observations and caveats: Following two doses of AZD1222, Spike-specific TCR breadth and depth rose. With dominance at 160-218 and 743-854, vaccine-associated CD4 TCRs spanned spike. All repertoire sampling was performed exclusively after the peak T cell response.

Of note for this clone: Its antigen remains unidentified.

Generated by immunoSEQ multiplex PCR, the TCRdb table keeps only in-frame clones and is missing some. The table has about 85,000 clones, roughly 90% seen once. Some second doses came at about 4 weeks and others at about 12 weeks; these were pooled. The CDR3 is made up of 15 amino acids. CDR1 SSHAT and CDR2 FNYEAQ come from the germline V gene (reference sequence). Trimming took off 1 base at V and 2 bases at J, with 11 bases between the two ends. Sequencing used peripheral blood, obtained 28 days after the second AZD1222 dose. The V and J genes are TRBV7-7 and TRBJ2-5; perhaps TRBD2 as D (5 bases). The receptor was derived from an adult who received the AZD1222 COVID-19 vaccine. The chain's CDR3 is CASSLGVGGQETQYF. As DNA, the CDR3 is TGTGCCAGCAGCTTAGGGGTGGGCGGGCAAGAGACCCAGTACTTC. The full variable domain, completed using reference TRBV7-7 and TRBJ2-5, is GAGVSQSPRYKVTKRGQDVTLRCDPISSHATLYWYQQALGQGPEFLTYFNYEAQPDKSGLPSDRFSAERPEGSISTLTIQRTEQRDSAMYRCASSLGVGGQETQYFGPGTRLLVL.